This T cell receptor beta chain derives from a study of CXCR3-negative and CXCR3-positive naive CD8 T cells. Points from the study as a whole: More hydrophobic TRB CDR3s occurred in CXCR3-positive than in CXCR3-negative naive cells. The level of CXCR3 expression partially decreased after cryopreservation; the majority of assays used fresh PBMCs.

As for this clonotype: Antigen unknown.

CD45RO-CCR7+CD27+CD95- cells counted as naive CD8+ T cells. Carrying UMI labels, the TRB cDNA libraries were prepared through 5' RACE. TCRdb re-called the 5' RACE reads and gives one entry per CDR3 protein, without DNA. Its listing shows fewer than 90,000 distinct CDR3 sequences. Sequences were obtained from naive CXCR3+ CD8+ T cells from blood. Subset in this sample: CD45RO-CCR7+CD27+CD95- naive CD8+ T cells expressing CXCR3 (TNR3+). The source of this sequence is a human donor in good health. Some clones in this sample may be carry-over from other donors' samples.

The CDR3 protein is CASNAPSEQFF. The chain recombines TRBV7-9 with TRBJ2-1; TCRdb proposes TRBD1, but this gene call is untestable without DNA. The CDR3 runs 11 residues. Germline CDR1 SEHNR, CDR2 FQNEAQ (reference sequence).